This T cell receptor (beta chain) was profiled in a study of T-cell reconstitution after alpha-beta-depleted transplantation in children. Unique molecular identifiers featured in how the TCRbeta library was prepared. A single record per CDR3 protein comes from TCRdb applying MiXCR to the PCR reads. The sample has roughly 590,000 distinct CDR3 sequences, roughly 17% seen once. The clonotype comes from a human donor who donated a stem cell graft to a child with acute myeloid leukemia. The sequenced sample was PBMCs from the stem cell graft donor, obtained from the stem cell graft.

The CDR3 sequence is CASSLGGGSTRSYNEQFF. The DNA of the CDR3 is TGTGCCAGCAGCTTAGGCGGGGGGAGTACTCGCTCCTACAATGAGCAGTTCTTC. The rearrangement links TRBV11-3 to TRBJ2-1; 8 nucleotides match TRBD2. This CDR3 is built from 18 residues. Germline lookup yields CDR1 SGHNT and CDR2 YENEEA. V dropped 1 base and J dropped 0; count of bases not matched to a gene: 8.